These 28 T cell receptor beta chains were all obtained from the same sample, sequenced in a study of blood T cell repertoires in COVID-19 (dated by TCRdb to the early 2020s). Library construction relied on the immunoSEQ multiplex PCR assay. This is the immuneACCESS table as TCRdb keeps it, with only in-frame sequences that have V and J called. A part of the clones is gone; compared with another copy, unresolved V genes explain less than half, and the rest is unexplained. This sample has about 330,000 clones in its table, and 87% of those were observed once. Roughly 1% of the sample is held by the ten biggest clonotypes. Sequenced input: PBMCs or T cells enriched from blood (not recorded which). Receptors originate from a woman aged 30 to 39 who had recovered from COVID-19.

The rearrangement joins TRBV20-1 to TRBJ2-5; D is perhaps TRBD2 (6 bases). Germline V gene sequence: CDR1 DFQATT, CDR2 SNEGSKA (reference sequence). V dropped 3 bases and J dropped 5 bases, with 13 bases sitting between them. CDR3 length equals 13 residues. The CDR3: CSASLGTEETQYF. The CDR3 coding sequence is TGCAGTGCTAGTTTGGGGACTGAGGAGACCCAGTACTTC.

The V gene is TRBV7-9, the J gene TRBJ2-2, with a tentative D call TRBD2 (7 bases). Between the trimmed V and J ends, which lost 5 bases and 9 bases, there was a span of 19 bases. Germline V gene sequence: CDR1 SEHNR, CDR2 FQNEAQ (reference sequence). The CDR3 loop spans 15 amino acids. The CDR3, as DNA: TGTGCCAGCAGCCCGGAGGGGGGGGGTCTCCGGGAGCTGTTTTTT. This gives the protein CASSPEGGGLRELFF.

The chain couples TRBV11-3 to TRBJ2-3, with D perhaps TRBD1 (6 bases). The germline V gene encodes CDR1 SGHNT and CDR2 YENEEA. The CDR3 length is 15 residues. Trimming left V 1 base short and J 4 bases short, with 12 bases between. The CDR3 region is CASSLGTQGADTQYF. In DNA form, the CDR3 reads TGTGCCAGCAGCTTAGGAACACAGGGAGCAGATACGCAGTATTTT.

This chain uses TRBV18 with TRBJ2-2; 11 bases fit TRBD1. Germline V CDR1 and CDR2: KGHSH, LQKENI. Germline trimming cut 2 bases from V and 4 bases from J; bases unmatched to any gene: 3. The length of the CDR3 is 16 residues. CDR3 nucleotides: TGTGCCAGCTCACCAACCGGGACAGGGGGCACCGGGGAGCTGTTTTTT. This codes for CASSPTGTGGTGELFF.

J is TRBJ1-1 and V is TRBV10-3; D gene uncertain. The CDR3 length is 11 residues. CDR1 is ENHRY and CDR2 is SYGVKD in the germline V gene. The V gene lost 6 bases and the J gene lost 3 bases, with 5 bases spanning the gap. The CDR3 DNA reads TGTGCCATCAGGCGCGACACTGAAGCTTTCTTT. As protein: CAIRRDTEAFF.

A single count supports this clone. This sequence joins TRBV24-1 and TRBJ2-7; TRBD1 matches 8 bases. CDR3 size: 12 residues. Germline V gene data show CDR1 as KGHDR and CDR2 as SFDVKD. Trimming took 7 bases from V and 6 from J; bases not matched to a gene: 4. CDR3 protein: CATSDRGSEQYF. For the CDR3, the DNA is TGTGCCACCAGCGACAGGGGCAGCGAGCAGTACTTC.

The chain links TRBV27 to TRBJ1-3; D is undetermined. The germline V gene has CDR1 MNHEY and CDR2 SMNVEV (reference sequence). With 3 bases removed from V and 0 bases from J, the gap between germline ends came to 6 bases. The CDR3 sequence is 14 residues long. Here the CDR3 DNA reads TGTGCCAGCAGTTTCTCTTTCTCTGGAAACACCATATATTTT. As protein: CASSFSFSGNTIYF.

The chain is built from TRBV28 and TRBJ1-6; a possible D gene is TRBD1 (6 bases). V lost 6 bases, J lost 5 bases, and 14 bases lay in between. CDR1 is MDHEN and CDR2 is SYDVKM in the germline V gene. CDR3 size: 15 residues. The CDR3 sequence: CASRPSQGNNSPLHF. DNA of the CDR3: TGTGCCAGCAGGCCATCTCAGGGGAATAATTCACCCCTCCACTTT.

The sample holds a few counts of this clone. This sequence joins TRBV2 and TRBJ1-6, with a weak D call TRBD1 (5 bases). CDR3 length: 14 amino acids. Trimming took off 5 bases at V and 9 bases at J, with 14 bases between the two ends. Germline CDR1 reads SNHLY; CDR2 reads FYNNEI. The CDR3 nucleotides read TGTGCCAGCAGTCCTCAGGGAATCGGTTCACCCCTCCACTTT. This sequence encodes CASSPQGIGSPLHF.

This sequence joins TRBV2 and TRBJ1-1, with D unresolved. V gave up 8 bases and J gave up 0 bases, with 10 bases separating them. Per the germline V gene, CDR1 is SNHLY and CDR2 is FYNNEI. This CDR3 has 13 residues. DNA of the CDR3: TGTGCCAGCGCTGGGAGGGTGAACACTGAAGCTTTCTTT. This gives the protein CASAGRVNTEAFF.

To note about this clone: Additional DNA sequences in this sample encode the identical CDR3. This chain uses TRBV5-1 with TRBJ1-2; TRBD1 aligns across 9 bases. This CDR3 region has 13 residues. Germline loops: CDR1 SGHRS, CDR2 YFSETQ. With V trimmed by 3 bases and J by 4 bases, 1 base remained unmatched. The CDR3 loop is CASSSDRGYGYTF. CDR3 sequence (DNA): TGCGCCAGCAGCTCGGACAGGGGCTATGGCTACACCTTC. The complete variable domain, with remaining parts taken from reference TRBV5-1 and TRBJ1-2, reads KAGVTQTPRYLIKTRGQQVTLSCSPISGHRSVSWYQQTPGQGLQFLFEYFSETQRNKGNFPGRFSGRQFSNSRSEMNVSTLELGDSALYLCASSSDRGYGYTFGSGTRLTVV.

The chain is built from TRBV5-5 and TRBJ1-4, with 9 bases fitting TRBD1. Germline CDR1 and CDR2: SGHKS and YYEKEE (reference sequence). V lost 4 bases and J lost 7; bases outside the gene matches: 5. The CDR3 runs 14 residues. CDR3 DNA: TGTGCCAGCAGCCGGGGACAGGGAGGTGAAAAACTGTTTTTT. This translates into CASSRGQGGEKLFF.

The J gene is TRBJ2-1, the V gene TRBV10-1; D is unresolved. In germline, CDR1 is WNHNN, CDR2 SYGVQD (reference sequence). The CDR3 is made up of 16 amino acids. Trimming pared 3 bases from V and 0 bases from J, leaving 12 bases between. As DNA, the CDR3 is TGCGCCAGCAGTGATCTGCCTTCGAGCTCCTACAATGAGCAGTTCTTC. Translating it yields CASSDLPSSSYNEQFF.

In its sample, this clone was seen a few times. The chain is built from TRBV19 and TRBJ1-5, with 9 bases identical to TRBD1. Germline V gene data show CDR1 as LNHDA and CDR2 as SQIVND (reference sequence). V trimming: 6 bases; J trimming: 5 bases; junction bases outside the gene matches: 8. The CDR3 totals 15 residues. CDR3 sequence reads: CASSRTGALDQPQHF. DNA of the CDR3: TGTGCCAGTAGCCGGACAGGGGCGTTGGATCAGCCCCAGCATTTT.

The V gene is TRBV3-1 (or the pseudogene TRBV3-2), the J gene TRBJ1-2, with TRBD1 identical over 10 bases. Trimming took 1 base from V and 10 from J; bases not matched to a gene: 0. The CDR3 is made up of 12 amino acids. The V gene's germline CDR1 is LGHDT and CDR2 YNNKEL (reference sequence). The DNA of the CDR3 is TGTGCCAGCAGCCAAGGACAGGGGGCCTACACCTTC. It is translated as CASSQGQGAYTF.

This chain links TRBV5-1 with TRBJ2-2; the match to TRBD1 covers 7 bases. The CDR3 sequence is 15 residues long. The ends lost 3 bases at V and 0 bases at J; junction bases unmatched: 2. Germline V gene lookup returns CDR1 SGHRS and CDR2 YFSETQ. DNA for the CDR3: TGCGCCAGCAGCTACGGGACAGCGAACACCGGGGAGCTGTTTTTT. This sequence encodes CASSYGTANTGELFF.

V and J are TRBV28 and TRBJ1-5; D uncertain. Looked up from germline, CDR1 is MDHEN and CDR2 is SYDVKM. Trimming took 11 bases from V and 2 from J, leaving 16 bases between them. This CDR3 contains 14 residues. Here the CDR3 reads CASLFGEGNQPQHF. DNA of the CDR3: TGTGCCTCCCTTTTCGGGGAGGGCAATCAGCCCCAGCATTTT.

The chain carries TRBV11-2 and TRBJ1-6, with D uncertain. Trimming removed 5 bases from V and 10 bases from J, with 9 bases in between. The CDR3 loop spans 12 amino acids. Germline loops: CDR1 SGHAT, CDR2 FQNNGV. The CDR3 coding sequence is TGTGCCAGCAGCACTCTAGGATCACCCCTCCACTTT. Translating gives CASSTLGSPLHF.

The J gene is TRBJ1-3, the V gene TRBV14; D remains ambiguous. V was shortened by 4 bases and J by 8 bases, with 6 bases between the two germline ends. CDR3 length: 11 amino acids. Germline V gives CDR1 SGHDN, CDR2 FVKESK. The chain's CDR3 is CASSLSDTIYF. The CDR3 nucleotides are TGTGCCAGCAGCCTGAGTGACACCATATATTTT.

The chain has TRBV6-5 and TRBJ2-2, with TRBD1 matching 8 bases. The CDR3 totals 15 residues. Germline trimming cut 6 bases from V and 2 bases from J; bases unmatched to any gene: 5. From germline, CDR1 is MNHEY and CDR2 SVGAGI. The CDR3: CASSLTGENTGELFF. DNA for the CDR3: TGTGCCAGCAGCCTGACAGGGGAAAACACCGGGGAGCTGTTTTTT.

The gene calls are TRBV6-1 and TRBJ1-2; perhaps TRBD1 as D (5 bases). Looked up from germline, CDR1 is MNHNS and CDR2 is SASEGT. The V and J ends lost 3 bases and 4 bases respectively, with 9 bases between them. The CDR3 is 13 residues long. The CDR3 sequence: CASSDRAGYGYTF. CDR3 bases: TGTGCCAGCAGTGACAGGGCCGGCTATGGCTACACCTTC.

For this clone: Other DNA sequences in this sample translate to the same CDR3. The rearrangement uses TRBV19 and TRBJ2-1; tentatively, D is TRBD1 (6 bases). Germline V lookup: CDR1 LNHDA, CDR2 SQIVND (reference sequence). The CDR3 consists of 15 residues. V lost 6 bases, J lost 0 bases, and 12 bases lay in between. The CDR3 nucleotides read TGTGCCAGTAGGCTCGACAGGAGCTCCTACAATGAGCAGTTCTTC. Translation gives CASRLDRSSYNEQFF.

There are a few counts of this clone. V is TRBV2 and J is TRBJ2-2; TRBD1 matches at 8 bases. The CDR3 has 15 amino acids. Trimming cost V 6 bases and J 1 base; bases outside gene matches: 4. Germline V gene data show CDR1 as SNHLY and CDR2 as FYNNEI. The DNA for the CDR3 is TGTGCCAGCAGGTGGGACAGGCAGAACACCGGGGAGCTGTTTTTT. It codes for CASRWDRQNTGELFF.

CDR3 in DNA: TGTGCCATCAGCATGCCCGGGACAGGGGTTTACGAGCAGTACTTC. Its translation: CAISMPGTGVYEQYF. The chain carries TRBV10-3 and TRBJ2-7; 10 nucleotides line up with TRBD1. The CDR3 covers 15 residues. With 6 bases clipped from V and 4 bases from J, the junction kept 9 bases outside the gene matches. Germline V CDR1 and CDR2: ENHRY, SYGVKD.

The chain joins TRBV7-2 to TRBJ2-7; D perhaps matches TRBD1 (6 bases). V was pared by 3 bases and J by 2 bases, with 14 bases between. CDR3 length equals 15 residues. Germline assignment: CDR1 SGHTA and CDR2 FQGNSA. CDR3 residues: CASSFQTGTAYEQYF. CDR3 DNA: TGTGCCAGCAGCTTCCAGACAGGAACTGCCTACGAGCAGTACTTC.

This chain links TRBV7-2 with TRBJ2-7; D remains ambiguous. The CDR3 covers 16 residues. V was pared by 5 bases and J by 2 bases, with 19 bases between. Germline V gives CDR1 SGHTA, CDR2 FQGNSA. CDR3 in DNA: TGTGCCAGCAGCAAAATGCCAGATTCCGCCGCCTACGAGCAGTACTTC. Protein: CASSKMPDSAAYEQYF.

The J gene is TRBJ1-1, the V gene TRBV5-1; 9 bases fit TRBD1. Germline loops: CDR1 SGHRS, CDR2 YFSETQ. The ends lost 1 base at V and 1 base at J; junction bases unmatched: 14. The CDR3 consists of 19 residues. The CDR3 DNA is TGCGCCAGCAGCTTGTCGCTGGACAGGGGAAGAGGATCGAACACTGAAGCTTTCTTT. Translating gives CASSLSLDRGRGSNTEAFF.

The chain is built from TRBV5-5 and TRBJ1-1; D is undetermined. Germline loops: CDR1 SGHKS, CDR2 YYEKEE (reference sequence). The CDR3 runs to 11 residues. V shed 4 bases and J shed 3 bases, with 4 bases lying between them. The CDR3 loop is CASSQYTEAFF. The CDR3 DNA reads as TGTGCCAGCAGCCAATACACTGAAGCTTTCTTT.